The present TCR beta chain was sequenced within a study of T cell responses to AZD1222 COVID-19 vaccine. Clones were sequenced by immunoSEQ multiplex PCR, and TCRdb holds only the in-frame ones, with some missing. The sample lists approximately 110,000 clones, around 86% occurring once. Study results and limitations: Researchers took repertoire samples only after the peak T cell response had come. Elevations in Spike-specific TCR breadth and depth followed administration of two AZD1222 doses. Epitopes outside B.1.351 and B.1.1.7 mutated regions reportedly drew nearly half of spike TCRs.

V lost 3 bases to trimming and J lost 7 bases, with 11 bases between them. In germline, CDR1 is SGHDT, CDR2 YYEEEE. There are 13 residues in the CDR3. For this clone: What it binds is not known.

Sequencing used peripheral blood, obtained on day 0 of AZD1222 vaccination. The clonotype comes from an adult in good health. The chain recombines TRBV5-6 with TRBJ2-1, with TRBD2 as a possible D gene (6 bases). CDR3 sequence: CASSSVSGNEQFF. The CDR3 coding sequence is TGTGCCAGCAGCTCAGTGAGCGGGAATGAGCAGTTCTTC.